This T cell receptor (beta chain) was obtained from a study of OX40 agonist ivuxolimab in advanced cancers. Sequenced by immunoSEQ multiplex PCR; TCRdb stores in-frame clones only, minus some. The sample consists of 65,000 to 70,000 clones, nearly 85% of them appearing once. The germline V gene encodes CDR1 LNHDA and CDR2 SQIVND (reference sequence). V gave up 6 bases and J gave up 0 bases, with 15 bases separating them. The CDR3 totals 16 residues. Source: CD4+ or CD8+ T cells sorted from blood, taken in a trial of the OX40 agonist ivuxolimab. This chain links TRBV19 with TRBJ2-1; D is perhaps TRBD1 (6 bases). The source is an adult with an advanced solid tumor such as melanoma, head and neck, liver or kidney cancer. The CDR3 DNA reads TGTGCCAGTAGGTCTAGACAGGCGAGCTCCTACAATGAGCAGTTCTTC. As protein: CASRSRQASSYNEQFF.